These 17 T cell receptor beta chains came from one sample sequenced in a study of blood T cell repertoires in COVID-19. Profiled with immunoSEQ multiplex PCR; TCRdb holds only in-frame clones, not every one. The data show roughly 130,000 clones, with under 90% seen just once and roughly an eighth held by the top ten. The sample taken for sequencing was peripheral blood. The receptors originated from a woman aged 60 to 75 with acute or convalescent COVID-19.

V gene TRBV25-1 combines with J gene TRBJ1-1; maybe TRBD1 (6 bases). The CDR3 is 13 amino acids. V was trimmed by 6 bases and J by 5 bases, leaving 13 bases between them. The germline V gene has CDR1 MGHDK and CDR2 SYGVNS. CDR3 DNA: TGTGCCAGCAGCTCCACAGGGACGACTGAAGCTTTCTTT. Amino acids: CASSSTGTTEAFF.

The V gene is TRBV3-1 (or the pseudogene TRBV3-2), the J gene TRBJ1-1; weak D call: TRBD1 (6 bases). Germline V gene sequence: CDR1 LGHDT, CDR2 YNNKEL (reference sequence). This CDR3 contains 15 residues. V shed 5 bases and J shed 2 bases, with 15 bases lying between them. CDR3 amino acids: CASSAAPGHNTEAFF. CDR3 DNA sequence: TGTGCCAGCAGCGCTGCTCCGGGACACAACACTGAAGCTTTCTTT.

The rearrangement links TRBV18 to TRBJ2-7; possibly TRBD1 for D (5 bases). Germline V gene lookup returns CDR1 KGHSH and CDR2 LQKENI. The germline V and J ends were trimmed by 2 bases and 3 bases, with 17 bases remaining between them. This CDR3 region has 16 residues. The CDR3 is CASSPGAQGQNYEQYF. The CDR3 DNA reads as TGTGCCAGCTCACCAGGAGCCCAGGGCCAAAACTACGAGCAGTACTTC.

The V gene is TRBV3-1 (or the pseudogene TRBV3-2), the J gene TRBJ1-6; D is undetermined. In germline, CDR1 is LGHDT, CDR2 YNNKEL (reference sequence). CDR3 size: 15 residues. V dropped 1 base and J dropped 6 bases, with 10 bases sitting between them. CDR3 coding DNA: TGTGCCAGCAGCCAAGGATTTCGCGGTAATTCACCCCTCCACTTT. Translated: CASSQGFRGNSPLHF.

The chain uses TRBV5-6 and TRBJ1-1; no reliable D call. CDR1 is SGHDT, CDR2 YYEEEE, per germline. The CDR3 covers 12 residues. V was cut by 2 bases and J by 3 bases, with 5 bases left in between. The chain's CDR3 is CASSLSYTEAFF. The CDR3 region has the DNA TGTGCCAGCAGCTTATCATACACTGAAGCTTTCTTT. Looking up the rest from reference TRBV5-6 and TRBJ1-1 gives the full variable domain: DAGVTQSPTHLIKTRGQQVTLRCSPKSGHDTVSWYQQALGQGPQFIFQYYEEEERQRGNFPDRFSGHQFPNYSSELNVNALLLGDSALYLCASSLSYTEAFFGQGTRLTVV.

This chain joins TRBV9 and TRBJ1-2; D remains unclear. The CDR3 sequence is 13 residues long. Germline V gene sequence: CDR1 SGDLS, CDR2 YYNGEE. Deletions cut 3 bases from V and 4 bases from J, with 10 bases between. For the CDR3, the DNA is TGTGCCAGCAGCGCCACGGTTACCTATGGCTACACCTTC. Translation: CASSATVTYGYTF.

The chain couples TRBV5-4 to TRBJ1-3; 8 bases fit TRBD1. V lost 5 bases and J lost 0; bases outside the gene matches: 7. Per the germline V gene, CDR1 is SGHNT and CDR2 is YYREEE (reference sequence). There are 16 residues in the CDR3. CDR3 in amino acids: CASSRTGTVSGNTIYF. The DNA for the CDR3 is TGTGCCAGCAGTCGGACAGGGACAGTCTCTGGAAACACCATATATTTT.

The gene calls are TRBV14 and TRBJ1-1; 9 nucleotides align to TRBD1. The CDR3 is 17 amino acids. The germline V gene has CDR1 SGHDN and CDR2 FVKESK. With 4 bases clipped from V and 4 bases from J, the junction kept 13 bases outside the gene matches. This CDR3 is CASSPLSGTGKGTEAFF. The CDR3 bases are TGTGCCAGCAGCCCCTTATCCGGGACAGGGAAGGGCACTGAAGCTTTCTTT.

The chain links TRBV7-2 to TRBJ2-3; D perhaps matches TRBD1 (7 bases). The CDR3 is 16 residues long. The germline CDR1 and CDR2 sequences are SGHTA and FQGNSA. V was trimmed by 0 bases and J by 4 bases, leaving 14 bases between them. CDR3 protein: CASSLAGRGAADTQYF. The DNA of the CDR3 is TGTGCCAGCAGCTTAGCCGGCAGGGGGGCTGCAGATACGCAGTATTTT.

This clone was seen a handful of times. The gene calls are TRBV27 and TRBJ1-3; D gene ambiguous. The CDR3 length is 16 residues. The V gene lost 0 bases and the J gene lost 4 bases, with 13 bases spanning the gap. Germline values: CDR1 MNHEY, CDR2 SMNVEV (reference sequence). CDR3 in amino acids: CASSLSVPAGGNTIYF. The CDR3 region has the DNA TGTGCCAGCAGTTTATCCGTCCCGGCAGGAGGAAACACCATATATTTT.

The chain carries TRBV28 and TRBJ1-1, with 8 bases aligning to TRBD1. Per germline, CDR1 MDHEN and CDR2 SYDVKM. The CDR3 covers 15 residues. The V and J ends lost 6 bases and 5 bases, in that order; junction bases with no gene match: 11. CDR3 amino acids: CASSAGDRRKTEAFF. The DNA for the CDR3 is TGTGCCAGCAGCGCCGGGGACAGGCGTAAGACTGAAGCTTTCTTT.

The rearrangement links TRBV30 to TRBJ1-3; TRBD1 aligns across 10 bases. J was trimmed by 3 bases and V by 8 bases; bases with no gene match: 7. CDR1 and CDR2 (germline): GTSNPN, SVGIG (reference sequence). CDR3 length: 14 amino acids. The CDR3 DNA reads TGTGCCCGCCGGGACAGGGGTGGTGGAAACACCATATATTTT. This gives the protein CARRDRGGGNTIYF.

The chain uses TRBV9 and TRBJ1-3; TRBD1 is a possible D gene (5 bases). Looked up from germline, CDR1 is SGDLS and CDR2 is YYNGEE. V was shortened by 3 bases and J by 0 bases, with 16 bases between the two germline ends. CDR3 length equals 17 residues. CDR3 bases: TGTGCCAGCAGCGCCGGCTCTGGGACTCTCTCTGGAAACACCATATATTTT. This sequence encodes CASSAGSGTLSGNTIYF.

V gene TRBV11-2 combines with J gene TRBJ1-2, with no clear D. CDR3 length: 13 amino acids. Germline CDR1 reads SGHAT; CDR2 reads FQNNGV. Trimming stripped 5 bases from V and 12 bases from J, with 19 bases between. CDR3 DNA: TGTGCCAGCAGCCCAGATGGAGGGCACCTCAACACCTTC. Protein sequence: CASSPDGGHLNTF.

This clone was detected only once. The chain combines TRBV6-6 with TRBJ1-5; D is possibly TRBD1 (6 bases). The CDR3 runs 14 residues. The germline V gene encodes CDR1 MNHNY and CDR2 SVGAGI (reference sequence). Trimming removed 2 bases from V and 1 base from J, with 6 bases in between. This CDR3 reads CASSYGGSNQPQHF. CDR3 DNA sequence: TGTGCCAGCAGTTACGGGGGCAGCAATCAGCCCCAGCATTTT.

The V and J genes are TRBV20-1 and TRBJ2-3; TRBD2 might be the D (7 bases). V lost 3 bases and J lost 1, with 23 bases in between. This CDR3 region has 18 residues. The germline V gene has CDR1 DFQATT and CDR2 SNEGSKA (reference sequence). The CDR3 is CSASTPRGAGRGTDTQYF. CDR3 DNA: TGCAGTGCTAGTACTCCCCGGGGGGCGGGTCGGGGCACAGATACGCAGTATTTT.

This chain links TRBV25-1 with TRBJ1-2; D unclear. Per the germline V gene, CDR1 is MGHDK and CDR2 is SYGVNS. This CDR3 is 12 amino acids long. As DNA, the CDR3 is TGTGCATCAAACGGGGTTTTCTATGGCTACACCTTC. This gives the protein CASNGVFYGYTF.